This TCR beta chain originates from a study of blood T cell repertoires in COVID-19. Background on the study: The study drew acute and convalescent COVID-19 samples from the United States, Italy and Spain. In each case, the material was cDNA or gDNA derived from T cells, B-cell-depleted T cells, or PBMCs.

Authors' processing steps: Amplifying reference gene primers gave estimates of nucleated cell counts. Repertoires were generated with immunoSEQ multiplex PCR, while TCRdb's copy carries only in-frame clones and drops some. V and J calls and clone size are those listed in that table; D and trimming were worked out from the DNA. The sample contains around 150,000 clones, more than 65% of which appear only once. The V gene end was trimmed by 3 bases and the J gene end by 6 bases; junction bases not matched to a gene: 6. The CDR3 consists of 14 residues. CDR1 is MNHEY and CDR2 is SMNVEV in the germline V gene (reference sequence).

The chain carries TRBV27 and TRBJ2-3, with TRBD2 matching 7 bases. Sequencing was carried out using peripheral blood. The TCR was taken from a man in his 60s with acute or convalescent COVID-19. For the CDR3, the DNA is TGTGCCAGCAGTTTTTTGGCGGGAGTGGATACGCAGTATTTT. It codes for CASSFLAGVDTQYF.